A selection of T cell receptor beta chains follows, all from one sample in a study of blood T cells in healthy people across ages. TCRdb re-called the 5' RACE reads with MiXCR, one entry per CDR3 protein. The sample consists of approximately 900,000 distinct CDR3 sequences, 45% to 50% of them appearing once. The sequencing input was blood. The receptors originated from a man aged 30 to 39 in good health. Each CDR3 is given with its conserved first and last residue. A D gene is named only where the DNA matches it firmly. Size values are once, few and many counts, or a class for expanded clones, and some rows have none.

V gene,clone size,D gene,J gene,CDR3 DNA,CDR3 protein
TRBV18,NA,TRBD1,TRBJ1-1,TGTGCCAGCTCACCACCACAGGGGAGGACTGAAGCTTTCTTT,CASSPPQGRTEAFF
TRBV6-1,NA,NA,TRBJ1-5,TGTGCCAGCAGTGAACGAGAGCCCCAGCATTTT,CASSEREPQHF
TRBV7-3,NA,NA,TRBJ2-6,TGTGCCAGCAGCTTAACAGGGGGTACTGGGGCCAACGTCCTGACTTTC,CASSLTGGTGANVLTF
TRBV28,few,NA,TRBJ1-5,TGTGCCAGCAGTTTCGTCAAGGGGAGCAATCAGCCCCAGCATTTT,CASSFVKGSNQPQHF
TRBV30,NA,TRBD1,TRBJ1-2,TGTGCCTGGGACAGGGGGCGCAGCTATGGCTACACCTTC,CAWDRGRSYGYTF
TRBV7-2,NA,NA,TRBJ1-5,TGTGCCAGCAGCTTAGGGAACAGCCCCAATCAGCCCCAGCATTTT,CASSLGNSPNQPQHF
TRBV10-3,NA,NA,TRBJ2-5,TGTGCCATCAGTGGGACAGCCCAAGAGACCCAGTACTTC,CAISGTAQETQYF
TRBV5-5,NA,TRBD1,TRBJ1-4,TGTGCCAGCAGCCGCGGACAGGGGGGTATAGCGGAAAAACTGTTTTTT,CASSRGQGGIAEKLFF
TRBV29-1,NA,TRBD2,TRBJ2-1,TGCAGCGGGGGGACTAGCGGGGGCTACAATGAGCAGTTCTTC,CSGGTSGGYNEQFF
TRBV5-1,once,TRBD1,TRBJ1-1,TGCGCCAGCAGCGCACAAACAGGGGCAGAGACTGAAGCTTTCTTT,CASSAQTGAETEAFF
TRBV5-1,NA,NA,TRBJ2-3,TGCGCCAGCAGCAAGCCGGGACTTCTTGGCGATACGCAGTATTTT,CASSKPGLLGDTQYF
TRBV20-1,NA,NA,TRBJ2-1,TGCAGTGCTAGAGACTGGGGGGGCTACTCCTACGATGAGCAGTTCTTC,CSARDWGGYSYDEQFF
TRBV12-3/TRBV12-4,NA,NA,TRBJ2-7,TGTGCCAGCAGTACTCTGACAGGACTCTCCTACGAGCAGTACTTC,CASSTLTGLSYEQYF
TRBV27,few,NA,TRBJ2-1,TGTGCCAGCAGTATTCGTGGGAGAGACAATGAGCAGTTCTTC,CASSIRGRDNEQFF
TRBV5-1,once,TRBD1,TRBJ2-1,TGCGCCAGCCACCTTGGGACAGAGTGCAATGAGCAGTTCTTC,CASHLGTECNEQFF
TRBV4-3,few,TRBD2,TRBJ2-3,TGCGCCAGCAGCCAAGATCTAGCGGGGGGCCCCCCAGATACGCAGTATTTT,CASSQDLAGGPPDTQYF
TRBV4-2,NA,NA,TRBJ2-7,TGTGCCAGCAGCCAAGAAAACGTGCAGGTTACCTACGAGCAGTACTTC,CASSQENVQVTYEQYF
TRBV4-3,many,NA,TRBJ2-1,TGCGCCAGCAGCCAAGATACCCCTTACACCTCCTACAATGAGCAGTTCTTC,CASSQDTPYTSYNEQFF
TRBV6-1,NA,NA,TRBJ2-1,TGTGCCAGCAGTGTGGCAGGGAACAATGAGCAGTTCTTC,CASSVAGNNEQFF
TRBV7-8,NA,NA,TRBJ1-1,TGTGCCAGCAGCTTAACAGGTTCAATCACTGAAGCTTTCTTT,CASSLTGSITEAFF
TRBV7-9,NA,NA,TRBJ1-6,TGTGCCAGCAGCGAAAAACAGGTGTTCTCACCCCTCCACTTT,CASSEKQVFSPLHF
TRBV7-2,NA,TRBD1,TRBJ2-1,TGTGCCAGCAGCCCGCACAGGGGGCGTTTGAGCTACAATGAGCAGTTCTTC,CASSPHRGRLSYNEQFF
TRBV27,NA,NA,TRBJ2-7,TGTGCCAGCAGTTTCGGCTTCCCCTACGAGCAGTACTTC,CASSFGFPYEQYF
TRBV6-5,NA,NA,TRBJ2-2,TGTGCCAGCAGACCCACGGACTCCCGCACCGGGGAGCTGTTTTTT,CASRPTDSRTGELFF
TRBV6-5,NA,NA,TRBJ2-5,TGTGCCAGCAGCCTTTGGCTCGGGACCCAGTACTTC,CASSLWLGTQYF
TRBV6-2/TRBV6-3,few,TRBD1,TRBJ2-5,TGTGCCAGCAAGGACAGGGGGCAAGAGACCCAGTACTTC,CASKDRGQETQYF
TRBV27,few,NA,TRBJ1-1,TGTGCCAGCAGTTTTGGGGTGGCCACTGAAGCTTTCTTT,CASSFGVATEAFF
TRBV6-2/TRBV6-3,NA,TRBD2,TRBJ2-3,TGTGCCAGCAGGGCCCCCTCAGCGGGGCACGTTCAGTATTTT,CASRAPSAGHVQYF
TRBV25-1,few,TRBD1,TRBJ1-4,TGTGCCAGCAGTGAGACCGGGACAGATAATGAAAAACTGTTTTTT,CASSETGTDNEKLFF
TRBV4-1,NA,NA,TRBJ1-1,TGCGCCAGCAGCCAAGTTGTGGGGGGAAAGACTGAAGCTTTCTTT,CASSQVVGGKTEAFF
TRBV29-1,NA,TRBD1,TRBJ2-1,TGCAGCGTTGAATCCAGGGGGCGGGGAGGAGGCAAGGAGCAGTTCTTC,CSVESRGRGGGKEQFF
TRBV4-1,NA,NA,TRBJ2-3,TGCGCCAGCAGCCAAGAATTTCGGCCTAGCTCAGATACGCAGTATTTT,CASSQEFRPSSDTQYF
TRBV20-1,few,NA,TRBJ2-7,TGCAGTGCTAGGGATTACAGGGCAGGAGGATCTGTCGCCTACGAGCAGTACTTC,CSARDYRAGGSVAYEQYF
TRBV20-1,NA,TRBD2,TRBJ2-1,TGCAGTGCCCACCCAGGGACTAGCGGGGGGGCGGGAAATGAGCAGTTCTTC,CSAHPGTSGGAGNEQFF
TRBV28,once,TRBD1,TRBJ1-2,TGTGCCAGCGGACGGGACAGGGGCTATGGCTACACCTTC,CASGRDRGYGYTF
TRBV20-1,NA,NA,TRBJ1-6,TGCAGTGCTAGAGGGACGGTGTATAATTCACCCCTCCACTTT,CSARGTVYNSPLHF
TRBV4-3,NA,NA,TRBJ1-6,TGCGCCAGCAGCCTCGGGGCAGGGGATTATAATTCACCCCTCCACTTT,CASSLGAGDYNSPLHF
TRBV2,NA,NA,TRBJ2-2,TGTGCCAGCAAGGAGCGGATGGGAACCGGGGAGCTGTTTTTT,CASKERMGTGELFF
TRBV4-1,few,TRBD1,TRBJ1-6,TGCGCCAGCAGCCATGCCCTTAGGGGGCGCAATTCACCCCTCCACTTT,CASSHALRGRNSPLHF
TRBV3-1,NA,TRBD1,TRBJ2-7,TGTGCCAGCAGCCAAGTCACCAGGGGGACCTACGAGCAGTACTTC,CASSQVTRGTYEQYF
TRBV3-1,NA,NA,TRBJ2-6,TGTGCCAGCAGCCAAATCGGAGGATCCTCTGGGACCAACGTCCTGACTTTC,CASSQIGGSSGTNVLTF
TRBV6-4,few,NA,TRBJ2-2,TGTGCCAGCAGTGACTCGGGGTTGGGGGCAGAGAACACCGGGGAGCTGTTTTTT,CASSDSGLGAENTGELFF
TRBV11-2,once,NA,TRBJ1-2,TGTGCCAGCAGCTTTACGTGGATCCCCTATGGCTACACCTTC,CASSFTWIPYGYTF
TRBV20-1,NA,TRBD1,TRBJ1-2,TGCAGTGCTAGAGATCCGGCAGGGGGGGTTAGCGGCTACACCTTC,CSARDPAGGVSGYTF
TRBV12-5,few,TRBD1,TRBJ2-3,TGTGCTAGTGGTCCTTCTCGGGACAGGGGTTTAGATACGCAGTATTTT,CASGPSRDRGLDTQYF
TRBV6-2/TRBV6-3,few,NA,TRBJ1-4,TGTGCCAGCAGTCAGACATCCCGGAACGAAAAACTGTTTTTT,CASSQTSRNEKLFF
TRBV12-3/TRBV12-4,NA,TRBD1,TRBJ2-3,TGTGCCAGCAGTTACCCCGGGACAGGCCGGGATACGCAGTATTTT,CASSYPGTGRDTQYF
TRBV12-3/TRBV12-4,many,TRBD2,TRBJ2-3,TGTGCCAGCAGTTGGAAAGCGGGGATCACAGATACGCAGTATTTT,CASSWKAGITDTQYF
TRBV5-6,few,NA,TRBJ1-4,TGTGCCAGCAGCCTAGCCCAGACCGACCCCAATGAAAAACTGTTTTTT,CASSLAQTDPNEKLFF
TRBV7-2,few,TRBD1,TRBJ2-3,TGTGCCAGCAGCATAACGACAGGGGGCGATGCAGATACGCAGTATTTT,CASSITTGGDADTQYF
TRBV5-1,NA,TRBD1,TRBJ2-7,TGCGCCAGCAGCTTGTACAGGGGGGACGAGCAGTACTTC,CASSLYRGDEQYF
TRBV5-6,NA,NA,TRBJ2-5,TGTGCCAGCAGCTTTGAAAGGGTGGAGACCCAGTACTTC,CASSFERVETQYF
TRBV6-2/TRBV6-3,NA,TRBD2,TRBJ2-1,TGTGCCAGCAGTTACCGGGGACTAGCGGGGGACGACAATGAGCAGTTCTTC,CASSYRGLAGDDNEQFF
TRBV10-3,NA,NA,TRBJ2-1,TGTGCCATCAGTGAGGCGATAGGCAACGAAGAGCAGTTCTTC,CAISEAIGNEEQFF